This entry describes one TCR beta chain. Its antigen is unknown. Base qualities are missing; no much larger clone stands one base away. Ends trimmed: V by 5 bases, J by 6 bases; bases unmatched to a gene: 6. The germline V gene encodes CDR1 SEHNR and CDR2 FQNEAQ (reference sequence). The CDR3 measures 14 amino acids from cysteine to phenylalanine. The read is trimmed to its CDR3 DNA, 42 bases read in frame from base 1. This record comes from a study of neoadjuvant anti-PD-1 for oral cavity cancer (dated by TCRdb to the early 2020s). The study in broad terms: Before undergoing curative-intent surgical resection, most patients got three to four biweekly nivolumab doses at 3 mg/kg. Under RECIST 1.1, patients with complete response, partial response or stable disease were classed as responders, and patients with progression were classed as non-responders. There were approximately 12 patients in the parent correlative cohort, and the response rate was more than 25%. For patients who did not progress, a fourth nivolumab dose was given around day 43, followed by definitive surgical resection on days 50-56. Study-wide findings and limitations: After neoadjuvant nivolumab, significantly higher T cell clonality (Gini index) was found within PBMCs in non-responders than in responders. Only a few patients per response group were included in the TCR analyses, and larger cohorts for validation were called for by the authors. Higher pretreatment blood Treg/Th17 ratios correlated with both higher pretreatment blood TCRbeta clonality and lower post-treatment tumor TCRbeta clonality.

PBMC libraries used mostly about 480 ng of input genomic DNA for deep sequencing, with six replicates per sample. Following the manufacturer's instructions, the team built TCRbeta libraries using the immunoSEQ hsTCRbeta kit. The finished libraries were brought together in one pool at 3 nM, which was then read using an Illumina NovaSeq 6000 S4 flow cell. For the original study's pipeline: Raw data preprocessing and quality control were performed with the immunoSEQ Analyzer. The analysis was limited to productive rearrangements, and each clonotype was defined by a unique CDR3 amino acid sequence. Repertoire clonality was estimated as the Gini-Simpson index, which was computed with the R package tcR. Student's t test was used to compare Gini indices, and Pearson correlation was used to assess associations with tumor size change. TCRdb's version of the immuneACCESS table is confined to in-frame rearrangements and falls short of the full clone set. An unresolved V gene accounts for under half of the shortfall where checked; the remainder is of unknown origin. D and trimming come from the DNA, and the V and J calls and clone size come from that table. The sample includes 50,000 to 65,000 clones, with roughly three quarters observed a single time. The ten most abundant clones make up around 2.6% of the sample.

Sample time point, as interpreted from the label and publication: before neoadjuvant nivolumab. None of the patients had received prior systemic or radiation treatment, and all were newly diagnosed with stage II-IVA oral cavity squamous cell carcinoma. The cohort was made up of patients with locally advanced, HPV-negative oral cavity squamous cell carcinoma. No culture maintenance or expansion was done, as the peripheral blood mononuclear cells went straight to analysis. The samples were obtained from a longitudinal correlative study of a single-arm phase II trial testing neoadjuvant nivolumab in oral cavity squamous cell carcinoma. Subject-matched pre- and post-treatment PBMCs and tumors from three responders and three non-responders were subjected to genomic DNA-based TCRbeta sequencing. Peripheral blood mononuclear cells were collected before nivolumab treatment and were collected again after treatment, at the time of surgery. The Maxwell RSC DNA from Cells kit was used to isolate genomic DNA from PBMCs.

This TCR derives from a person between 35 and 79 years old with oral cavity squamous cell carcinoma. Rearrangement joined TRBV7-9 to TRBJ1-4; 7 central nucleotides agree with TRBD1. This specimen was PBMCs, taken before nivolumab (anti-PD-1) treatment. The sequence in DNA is TGTGCCAGCAGCCCCGGGACAGTAGATGAAAAACTGTTTTTT. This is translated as CASSPGTVDEKLFF.